The 5 T cell receptor beta chains below all came from one sample that was sequenced in a study of OX40 agonist ivuxolimab in advanced cancers. The table came from immunoSEQ multiplex PCR; TCRdb's copy has only in-frame clones and leaves some out. The sample shows more than 50,000 clones, just over 85% of them seen only once. Sequences were derived from CD4+ or CD8+ T cells sorted from blood, sampled in a trial of the OX40 agonist ivuxolimab. These receptors all come from an adult with an advanced solid tumor such as melanoma, head and neck, liver or kidney cancer.

The chain carries TRBV6-1 and TRBJ2-3; 10 positions agree with TRBD2. The CDR3 has 14 amino acids. Germline assignment: CDR1 MNHNS and CDR2 SASEGT. V lost 6 bases and J lost 3; bases outside the gene matches: 3. The CDR3 reads CASRELAGTDTQYF. CDR3 nucleotides: TGTGCCAGCAGAGAACTAGCGGGAACAGATACGCAGTATTTT.

This chain joins TRBV11-3 and TRBJ2-2; D is undetermined. V was clipped by 5 bases and J by 4 bases, with 14 bases between them. Germline V gene lookup returns CDR1 SGHNT and CDR2 YENEEA. The CDR3 has 15 residues. DNA of the CDR3: TGTGCCAGCAGCCCGGTTATTGGCGGCACCGGGGAGCTGTTTTTT. This gives the protein CASSPVIGGTGELFF.

The CDR3: CASRALQGAYNEQFF. The CDR3 bases are TGTGCCAGCAGAGCGTTACAGGGAGCTTACAATGAGCAGTTCTTC. This chain connects TRBV27 to TRBJ2-1, with a weak D call TRBD1 (6 bases). The ends were cut back, 6 bases at V and 4 bases at J, with 16 bases in the middle. The CDR3 is 15 amino acids. Germline CDR1 is MNHEY and CDR2 is SMNVEV (reference sequence).

The DNA for the CDR3 is TGCAGCGTTGAAGATGTAAGCAGGGCCAACGAGCAGTACTTC. It translates to CSVEDVSRANEQYF. The V call is TRBV29-1, the J call TRBJ2-5; possible D gene TRBD1, 5 bases. The closer fit of TRBJ2-7 to the DNA end suggests the J call may be wrong. The germline gives CDR1 SQVTM, CDR2 ANQGSEA. The CDR3 is 14 amino acids.

V is TRBV30 and J is TRBJ2-3; D gene unclear. From germline, CDR1 is GTSNPN and CDR2 SVGIG (reference sequence). Trimming shortened V by 1 base and J by 3 bases, and 5 bases separated the two germline ends. The CDR3 has 12 residues. CDR3 DNA: TGTGCCTGGAGTGCCCGTACAGATACGCAGTATTTT. Protein sequence: CAWSARTDTQYF. Complete variable domain (other parts from reference TRBV30 and TRBJ2-3): SQTIHQWPATLVQPVGSPLSLECTVEGTSNPNLYWYRQAAGRGLQLLFYSVGIGQISSEVPQNLSASRPQDRQFILSSKKLLLSDSGFYLCAWSARTDTQYFGPGTRLTVL.